The 21 T cell receptor beta chains below come from one sample, sequenced in a study of blood T cell repertoires in COVID-19. Method: immunoSEQ multiplex PCR; TCRdb's copy keeps in-frame clones and lacks some. The top ten hold about 25% of the sample, which has approximately 71,000 clones, about 74% seen once. The specimen was peripheral blood. Receptors were obtained from a human donor in a cohort sampled during active COVID-19.

The chain joins TRBV19 to TRBJ2-7; D may be TRBD2 (5 bases). Germline loops: CDR1 LNHDA, CDR2 SQIVND (reference sequence). The CDR3 loop spans 11 amino acids. V lost 5 bases, J lost 5 bases, and 7 bases lay in between. The CDR3 is CASSSGNEQYF. DNA of the CDR3: TGTGCCAGTAGTTCCGGGAACGAGCAGTACTTC.

This rearrangement joins TRBV6-5 to TRBJ2-5, with 9 nucleotides matching TRBD1. Trimming took 6 bases from V and 2 from J; bases not matched to a gene: 7. This CDR3 region has 15 residues. Germline CDR1 MNHEY, CDR2 SVGAGI. The CDR3 DNA is TGTGCCAGCAGCTCCGGGACAGGGAGGCAAGAGACCCAGTACTTC. Encoded protein: CASSSGTGRQETQYF.

V is TRBV5-4 and J is TRBJ1-2, with D possibly TRBD1 on 6 matching bases. Germline CDR1 SGHNT, CDR2 YYREEE (reference sequence). The germline V and J ends were trimmed by 4 bases and 2 bases, with 18 bases remaining between them. The CDR3 covers 16 residues. The chain's CDR3 is CASSKGTSRLNYGYTF. The CDR3 DNA sequence: TGTGCCAGCAGCAAGGGGACATCCCGACTCAACTATGGCTACACCTTC.

This clone was seen just once. The rearrangement links TRBV30 to TRBJ2-3; 8 bases are a match to TRBD1. The CDR3 runs 17 residues. Losses at the gene ends were 0 bases for V and 1 base for J; bases not matched to a gene: 9. Germline CDR1 reads GTSNPN; CDR2 reads SVGIG (reference sequence). CDR3 region: CAWSVRITGGRTDTQYF. CDR3 in DNA: TGTGCCTGGAGTGTACGGATAACAGGGGGACGCACAGATACGCAGTATTTT.

On this clone: The conserved final phenylalanine or tryptophan is absent from the CDR3, which likely points to a read error. The DNA is left out, because the CDR3 cannot be placed on it with certainty; the CDR3 is given as TCRdb lists it. The V gene is TRBV4-3, the J gene TRBJ2-3; the table calls TRBD2, which could not be checked here. Termini included, the CDR3 measures 13 amino acids. The germline V gene encodes CDR1 LGHNA and CDR2 YSLEER. The CDR3 region is CASSQELWTSGVR.

The CDR3 sequence is CASSQCPTGSSYEQYF. DNA for the CDR3: TGCGCCAGCAGTCAATGCCCGACAGGGAGCTCCTACGAGCAGTACTTC. This chain links TRBV23-1 with TRBJ2-7; 7 bases agree with TRBD1. TRBV23-1 is classed as an ORF, of uncertain function. The CDR3 runs 16 residues. V dropped 1 base and J dropped 0; count of bases not matched to a gene: 6.

The rearrangement uses TRBV5-4 and TRBJ2-5; 8 bases fit TRBD1. V was clipped by 8 bases and J by 5 bases; unmatched bases: 11. This CDR3 has 14 residues. The germline V gene encodes CDR1 SGHNT and CDR2 YYREEE (reference sequence). The CDR3 nucleotides read TGTGCCAGTAACCGACAGGGGAGGTCTGAGACCCAGTACTTC. Its protein product is CASNRQGRSETQYF.

The rearrangement links TRBV19 to TRBJ1-2, with D hard to call. Germline assignment: CDR1 LNHDA and CDR2 SQIVND (reference sequence). CDR3 size: 13 residues. V was clipped by 3 bases and J by 2 bases, with 7 bases between them. The CDR3 region has the DNA TGTGCCAGTAGTATCCACAGAAACTATGGCTACACCTTC. It translates to CASSIHRNYGYTF.

In this sample, this clone turned up a few times. This chain uses TRBV14 with TRBJ2-7; D is possibly TRBD2 (6 bases). Trimming removed 3 bases at V and 1 base at J, with 13 bases between. The CDR3 is made up of 15 amino acids. The V gene's germline CDR1 is SGHDN and CDR2 FVKESK. The CDR3 reads CASSQGTDYSYEQYF. DNA of the CDR3: TGTGCCAGCAGCCAGGGGACTGACTATTCCTACGAGCAGTACTTC.

The chain's CDR3 is CASSIGRLGLEQFF. DNA for the CDR3: TGTGCCAGTAGTATAGGTAGACTGGGTTTGGAGCAGTTCTTC. The chain couples TRBV19 to TRBJ2-1; no firm D call. This CDR3 has 14 amino acids. V dropped 1 base and J dropped 10 bases, with 14 bases sitting between them. The germline gives CDR1 LNHDA, CDR2 SQIVND (reference sequence).

This chain links TRBV5-8 with TRBJ1-2; weak D call: TRBD1 (5 bases). The germline V gene encodes CDR1 SGHTS and CDR2 YDEGEE. The CDR3 length is 14 residues. V was cut by 4 bases and J by 4 bases, with 14 bases left in between. The CDR3 sequence: CASSIDRGIYGYTF. The DNA of the CDR3 is TGTGCCAGCAGCATCGATCGGGGGATCTATGGCTACACCTTC.

This sequence joins TRBV11-2 and TRBJ1-4; 7 positions match TRBD1. Germline CDR1 is SGHAT and CDR2 is FQNNGV. Germline trimming cut 3 bases from V and 6 bases from J; bases unmatched to any gene: 7. This CDR3 has 15 residues. The CDR3 nucleotides read TGTGCCAGCAGCTTTCGACAGGGTCTGGATGAAAAACTGTTTTTT. Its protein is CASSFRQGLDEKLFF.

The V call is TRBV7-2, the J call TRBJ2-6; D unresolved. The germline V and J ends were trimmed by 2 bases and 1 base, with 6 bases remaining between them. The CDR3 is made up of 15 amino acids. From germline, CDR1 is SGHTA and CDR2 FQGNSA. Here the CDR3 reads CASSLTVSGANVLTF. In DNA, the CDR3 is TGTGCCAGCAGCTTAACGGTGTCTGGGGCCAACGTCCTGACTTTC.

The genes are TRBV9 and TRBJ2-3, with a weak D call TRBD1 (5 bases). The CDR3 sequence is 16 residues long. The V gene's germline CDR1 is SGDLS and CDR2 YYNGEE. V lost 4 bases, J lost 1 base, and 16 bases lay in between. CDR3 in DNA: TGTGCCAGCAGCTCTGCCCCCCAGGGCGGCACAGATACGCAGTATTTT. Its translation is CASSSAPQGGTDTQYF.

The chain couples TRBV15 to TRBJ2-5, with 7 nucleotides matching TRBD2. V shed 0 bases and J 4 bases; nucleotides not matched to a gene: 5. Germline CDR1 LNHNV, CDR2 YYDKDF (reference sequence). The CDR3 has 15 residues. DNA for the CDR3: TGTGCCACCAGCAGAGAGGGGAGGGCCGGAGAGACCCAGTACTTC. As protein: CATSREGRAGETQYF.

The rearrangement uses TRBV6-5 and TRBJ1-2, with 11 bases that match TRBD1. From germline, CDR1 is MNHEY and CDR2 SVGAGI. V lost 6 bases and J lost 5; bases outside the gene matches: 8. CDR3 length: 15 residues. The DNA for the CDR3 is TGTGCCAGCAGGAACGGACAGGGGGCCTTATATGGCTACACCTTC. Amino acids: CASRNGQGALYGYTF.

This clone is a singleton in its sample. The rearrangement uses TRBV7-9 and TRBJ2-7; TRBD1 matches at 9 bases. The V gene end was trimmed by 1 base and the J gene end by 3 bases; junction bases not matched to a gene: 4. This CDR3 is 15 amino acids long. The V gene's germline CDR1 is SEHNR and CDR2 FQNEAQ (reference sequence). CDR3 sequence: CASSLEGTGHYEQYF. DNA of the CDR3: TGTGCCAGCAGCTTAGAAGGGACAGGGCACTACGAGCAGTACTTC.

The chain joins TRBV6-1 to TRBJ2-5; 7 positions match TRBD2. CDR3 size: 14 residues. The V and J ends lost 1 base and 3 bases, in that order; junction bases with no gene match: 2. Germline values: CDR1 MNHNS, CDR2 SASEGT. The CDR3 nucleotides are TGTGCCAGCAGTGAAGGCCTAGCGGAAGAGACCCAGTACTTC. Its translation is CASSEGLAEETQYF.

The chain is built from TRBV7-2 and TRBJ2-2; perhaps TRBD2 as D (6 bases). Germline values: CDR1 SGHTA, CDR2 FQGNSA. The CDR3 consists of 16 residues. The germline V and J ends were trimmed by 6 bases and 0 bases, with 14 bases remaining between them. DNA for the CDR3: TGTGCCAGCAGTCCACGGGAGAGGGCGAACACCGGGGAGCTGTTTTTT. It yields the protein CASSPRERANTGELFF.

The gene calls are TRBV29-1 and TRBJ2-6; 14 bases agree with TRBD2. CDR1 is SQVTM, CDR2 ANQGSEA, per germline. After removal of 3 bases from V and 0 bases from J, the junction contained 4 bases not matched to a gene. CDR3 size: 18 residues. The CDR3 region is CSVEGLAGAGSGANVLTF. The CDR3 nucleotides are TGCAGCGTTGAGGGACTAGCGGGAGCGGGCTCTGGGGCCAACGTCCTGACTTTC.

This chain uses TRBV5-1 with TRBJ2-1, with 9 bases aligning to TRBD2. This CDR3 has 16 residues. The germline CDR1 and CDR2 sequences are SGHRS and YFSETQ. V gave up 10 bases and J gave up 2 bases; unmatched junction bases: 13. CDR3 DNA sequence: TGCGCCCGCAACCCGGGGGCGGGGGGGCCCTACAATGAGCAGTTCTTC. Its translation is CARNPGAGGPYNEQFF.